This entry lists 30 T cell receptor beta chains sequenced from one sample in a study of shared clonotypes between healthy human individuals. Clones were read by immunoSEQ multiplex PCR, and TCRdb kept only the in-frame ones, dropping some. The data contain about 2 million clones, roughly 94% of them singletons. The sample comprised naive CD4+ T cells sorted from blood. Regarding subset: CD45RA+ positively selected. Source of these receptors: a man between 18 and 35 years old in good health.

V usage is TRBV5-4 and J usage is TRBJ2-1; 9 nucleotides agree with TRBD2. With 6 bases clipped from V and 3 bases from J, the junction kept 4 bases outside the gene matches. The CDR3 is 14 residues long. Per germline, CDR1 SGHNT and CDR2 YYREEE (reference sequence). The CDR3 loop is CASTGTSSYNEQFF. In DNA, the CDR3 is TGTGCCAGCACCGGGACTAGCAGCTACAATGAGCAGTTCTTC.

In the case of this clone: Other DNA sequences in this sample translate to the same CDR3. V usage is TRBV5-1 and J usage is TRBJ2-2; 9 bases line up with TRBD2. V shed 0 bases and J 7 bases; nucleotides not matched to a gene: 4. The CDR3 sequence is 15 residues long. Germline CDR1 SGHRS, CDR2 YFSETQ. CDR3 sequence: CASSLGGLANGELFF. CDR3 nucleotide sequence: TGCGCCAGCAGCTTGGGTGGACTAGCGAACGGGGAGCTGTTTTTT. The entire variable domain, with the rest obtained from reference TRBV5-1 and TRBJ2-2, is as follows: KAGVTQTPRYLIKTRGQQVTLSCSPISGHRSVSWYQQTPGQGLQFLFEYFSETQRNKGNFPGRFSGRQFSNSRSEMNVSTLELGDSALYLCASSLGGLANGELFFGEGSRLTVL.

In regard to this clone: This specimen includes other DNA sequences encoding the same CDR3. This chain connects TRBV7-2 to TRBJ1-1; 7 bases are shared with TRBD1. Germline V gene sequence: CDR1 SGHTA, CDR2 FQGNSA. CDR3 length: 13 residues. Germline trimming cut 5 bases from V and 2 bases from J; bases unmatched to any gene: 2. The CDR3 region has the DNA TGTGCCAGCAGCGGACAGGCCAACACTGAAGCTTTCTTT. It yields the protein CASSGQANTEAFF. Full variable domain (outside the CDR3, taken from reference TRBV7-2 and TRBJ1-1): GAGVSQSPSNKVTEKGKDVELRCDPISGHTALYWYRQSLGQGLEFLIYFQGNSAPDKSGLPSDRFSAERTGGSVSTLTIQRTQQEDSAVYLCASSGQANTEAFFGQGTRLTVV.

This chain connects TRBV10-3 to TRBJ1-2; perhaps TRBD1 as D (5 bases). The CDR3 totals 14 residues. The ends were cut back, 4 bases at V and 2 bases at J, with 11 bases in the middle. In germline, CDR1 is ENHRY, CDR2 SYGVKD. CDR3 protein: CAISAGLRNYGYTF. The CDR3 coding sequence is TGTGCCATCAGTGCAGGGTTAAGGAACTATGGCTACACCTTC.

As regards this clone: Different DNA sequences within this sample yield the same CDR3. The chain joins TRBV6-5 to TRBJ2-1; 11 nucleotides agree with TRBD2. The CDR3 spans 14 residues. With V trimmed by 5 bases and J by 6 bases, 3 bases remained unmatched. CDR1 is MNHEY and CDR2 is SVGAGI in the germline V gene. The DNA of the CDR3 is TGTGCCAGCAGTCGCGGGACTAGCGGCAATGAGCAGTTCTTC. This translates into CASSRGTSGNEQFF.

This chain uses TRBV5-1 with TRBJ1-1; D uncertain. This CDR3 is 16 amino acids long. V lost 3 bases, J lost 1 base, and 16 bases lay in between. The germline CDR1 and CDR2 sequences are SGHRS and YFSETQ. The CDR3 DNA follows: TGCGCCAGCAGCTCGGCAGGCCTCAGTCAGAACACTGAAGCTTTCTTT. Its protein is CASSSAGLSQNTEAFF.

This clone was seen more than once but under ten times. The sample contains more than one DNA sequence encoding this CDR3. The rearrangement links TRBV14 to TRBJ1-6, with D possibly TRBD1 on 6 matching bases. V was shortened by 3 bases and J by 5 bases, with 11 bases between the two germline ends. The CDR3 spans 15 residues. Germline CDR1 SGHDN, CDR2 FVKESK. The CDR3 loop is CASSHRGADNSPLHF. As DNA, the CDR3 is TGTGCCAGCAGCCATCGGGGGGCGGATAATTCACCCCTCCACTTT.

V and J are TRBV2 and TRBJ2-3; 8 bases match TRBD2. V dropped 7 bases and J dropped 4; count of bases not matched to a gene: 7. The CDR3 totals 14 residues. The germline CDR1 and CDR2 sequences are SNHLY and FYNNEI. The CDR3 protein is CASNPGLAADTQYF. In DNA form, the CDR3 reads TGTGCCAGCAATCCCGGACTAGCAGCAGATACGCAGTATTTT.

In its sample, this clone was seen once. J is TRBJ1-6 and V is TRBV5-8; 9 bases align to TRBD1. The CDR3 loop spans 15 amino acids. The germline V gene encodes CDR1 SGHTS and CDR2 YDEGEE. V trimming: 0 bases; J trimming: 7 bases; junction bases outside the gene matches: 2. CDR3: CASSLGGTGNSPLHF. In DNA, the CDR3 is TGTGCCAGCAGCTTGGGAGGGACAGGGAATTCACCCCTCCACTTT.

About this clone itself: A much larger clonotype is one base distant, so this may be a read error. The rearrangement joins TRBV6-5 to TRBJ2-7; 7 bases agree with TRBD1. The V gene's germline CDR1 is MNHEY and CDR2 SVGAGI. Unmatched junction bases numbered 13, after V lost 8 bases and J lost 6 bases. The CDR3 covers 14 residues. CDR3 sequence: CASLGKTGLGEQYF. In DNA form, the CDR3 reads TGTGCCAGCCTAGGAAAGACAGGGCTGGGCGAGCAGTACTTC.

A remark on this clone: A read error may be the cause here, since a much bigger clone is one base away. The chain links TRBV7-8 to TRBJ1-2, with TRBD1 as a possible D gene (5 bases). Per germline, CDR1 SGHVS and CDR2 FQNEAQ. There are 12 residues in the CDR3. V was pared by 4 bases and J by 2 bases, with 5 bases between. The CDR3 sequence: CASSSGNYGYTF. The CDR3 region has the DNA TGTGCCAGCAGCTCAGGGAACTATGGCTACACCTTC.

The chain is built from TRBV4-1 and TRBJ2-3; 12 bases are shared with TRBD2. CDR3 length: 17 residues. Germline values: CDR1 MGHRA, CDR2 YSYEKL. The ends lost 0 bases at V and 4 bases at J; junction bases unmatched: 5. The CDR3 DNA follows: TGCGCCAGCAGCCAAGACAGACTAGCGGGGGATCCAGATACGCAGTATTTT. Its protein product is CASSQDRLAGDPDTQYF.

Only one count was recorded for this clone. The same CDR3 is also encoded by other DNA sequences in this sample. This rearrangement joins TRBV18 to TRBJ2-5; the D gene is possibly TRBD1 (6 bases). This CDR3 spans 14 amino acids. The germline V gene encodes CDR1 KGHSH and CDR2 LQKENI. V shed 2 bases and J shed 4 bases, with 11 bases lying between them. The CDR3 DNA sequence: TGTGCCAGCTCACCAAGGAGAGGGGGAGAGACCCAGTACTTC. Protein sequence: CASSPRRGGETQYF. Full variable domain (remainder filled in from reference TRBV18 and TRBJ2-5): NAGVMQNPRHLVRRRGQEARLRCSPMKGHSHVYWYRQLPEEGLKFMVYLQKENIIDESGMPKERFSAEFPKEGPSILRIQQVVRGDSAAYFCASSPRRGGETQYFGPGTRLLVL.

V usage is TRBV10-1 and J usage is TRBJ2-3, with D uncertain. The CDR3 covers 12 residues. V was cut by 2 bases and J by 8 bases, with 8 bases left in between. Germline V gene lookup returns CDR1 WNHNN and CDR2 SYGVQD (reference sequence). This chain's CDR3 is CASSEHGVTQYF. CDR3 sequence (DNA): TGCGCCAGCAGTGAGCACGGAGTTACGCAGTATTTT.

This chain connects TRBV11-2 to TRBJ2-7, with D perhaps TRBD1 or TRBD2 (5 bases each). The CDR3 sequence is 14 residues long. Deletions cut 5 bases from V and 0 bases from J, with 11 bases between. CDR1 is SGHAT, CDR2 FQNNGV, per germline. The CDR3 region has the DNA TGTGCCAGCAGCCGGGGCCTAGCCTCCTACGAGCAGTACTTC. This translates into CASSRGLASYEQYF.

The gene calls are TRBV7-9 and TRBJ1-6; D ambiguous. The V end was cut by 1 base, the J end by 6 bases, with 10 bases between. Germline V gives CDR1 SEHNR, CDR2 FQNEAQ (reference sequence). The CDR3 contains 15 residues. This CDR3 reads CASSLEGLGNSPLHF. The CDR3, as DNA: TGTGCCAGCAGCTTAGAAGGGTTAGGTAATTCACCCCTCCACTTT.

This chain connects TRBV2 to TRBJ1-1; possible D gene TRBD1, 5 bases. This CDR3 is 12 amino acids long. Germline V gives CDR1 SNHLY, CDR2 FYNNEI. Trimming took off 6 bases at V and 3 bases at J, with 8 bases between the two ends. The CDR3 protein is CASSPTDTEAFF. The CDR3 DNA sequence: TGTGCCAGCAGCCCGACAGACACTGAAGCTTTCTTT.

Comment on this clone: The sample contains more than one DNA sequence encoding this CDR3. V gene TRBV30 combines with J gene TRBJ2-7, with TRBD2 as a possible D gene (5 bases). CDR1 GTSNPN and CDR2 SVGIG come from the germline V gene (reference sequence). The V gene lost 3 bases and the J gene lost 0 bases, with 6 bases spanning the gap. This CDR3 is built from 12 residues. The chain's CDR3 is CAWSGGSYEQYF. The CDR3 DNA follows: TGTGCCTGGAGCGGAGGCTCCTACGAGCAGTACTTC. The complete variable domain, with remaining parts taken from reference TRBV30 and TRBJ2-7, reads SQTIHQWPATLVQPVGSPLSLECTVEGTSNPNLYWYRQAAGRGLQLLFYSVGIGQISSEVPQNLSASRPQDRQFILSSKKLLLSDSGFYLCAWSGGSYEQYFGPGTRLTVT.

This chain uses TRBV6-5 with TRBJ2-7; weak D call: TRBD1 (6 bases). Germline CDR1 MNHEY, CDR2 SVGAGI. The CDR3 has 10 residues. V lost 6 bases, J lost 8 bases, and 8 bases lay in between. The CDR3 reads CASRQGKQYF. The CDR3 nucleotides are TGTGCCAGCAGGCAGGGGAAGCAGTACTTC.

The CDR3 sequence is CASSQTGAANEKLFF. CDR3 nucleotide sequence: TGCGCCAGCAGCCAGACAGGGGCGGCTAATGAAAAACTGTTTTTT. The gene calls are TRBV5-1 and TRBJ1-4; 8 nucleotides line up with TRBD1. The germline gives CDR1 SGHRS, CDR2 YFSETQ. Trimming took 4 bases from V and 3 from J; bases not matched to a gene: 5. The CDR3 loop spans 15 amino acids.

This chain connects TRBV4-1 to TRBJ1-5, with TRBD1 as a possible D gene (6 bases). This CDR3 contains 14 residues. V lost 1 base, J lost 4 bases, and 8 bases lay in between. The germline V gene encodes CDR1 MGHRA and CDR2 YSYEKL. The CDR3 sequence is CASSQVRGNQPQHF. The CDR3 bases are TGCGCCAGCAGCCAAGTGAGGGGGAATCAGCCCCAGCATTTT.

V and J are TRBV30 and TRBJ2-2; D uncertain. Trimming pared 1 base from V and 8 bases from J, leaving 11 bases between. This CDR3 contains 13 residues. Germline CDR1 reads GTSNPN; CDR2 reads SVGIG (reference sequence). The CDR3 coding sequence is TGTGCCTGGAGTGCCCACCCGGTAGGGGAGCTGTTTTTT. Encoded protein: CAWSAHPVGELFF.

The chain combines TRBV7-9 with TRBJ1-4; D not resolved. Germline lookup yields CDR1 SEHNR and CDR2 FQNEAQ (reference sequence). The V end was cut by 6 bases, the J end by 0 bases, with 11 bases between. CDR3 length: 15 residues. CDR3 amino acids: CASSSGSTTNEKLFF. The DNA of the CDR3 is TGTGCCAGCAGTTCTGGGAGCACAACTAATGAAAAACTGTTTTTT.

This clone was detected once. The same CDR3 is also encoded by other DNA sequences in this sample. DNA for the CDR3: TGCGCCAGCAGCTTGGAAGGGTCGGAGACCCAGTACTTC. Its translation: CASSLEGSETQYF. The rearrangement uses TRBV5-1 and TRBJ2-5; no definite D call. The V gene's germline CDR1 is SGHRS and CDR2 YFSETQ. There are 13 residues in the CDR3. V was shortened by 0 bases and J by 5 bases, with 8 bases between the two germline ends.

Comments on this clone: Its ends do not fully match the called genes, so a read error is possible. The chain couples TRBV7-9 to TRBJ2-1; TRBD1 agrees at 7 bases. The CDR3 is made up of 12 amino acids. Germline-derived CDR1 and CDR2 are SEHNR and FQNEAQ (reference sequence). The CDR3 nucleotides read TGTGCCAGCAGCCATACACAGGGGCCCGAGGTCTTC. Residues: CASSHTQGPEVF.

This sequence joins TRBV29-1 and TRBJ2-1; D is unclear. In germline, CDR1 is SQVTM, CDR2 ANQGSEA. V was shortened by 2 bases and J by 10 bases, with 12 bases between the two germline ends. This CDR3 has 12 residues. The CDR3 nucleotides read TGCAGCGTTGAATCATTCGCGCCCGAGCAGTTCTTC. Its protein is CSVESFAPEQFF.

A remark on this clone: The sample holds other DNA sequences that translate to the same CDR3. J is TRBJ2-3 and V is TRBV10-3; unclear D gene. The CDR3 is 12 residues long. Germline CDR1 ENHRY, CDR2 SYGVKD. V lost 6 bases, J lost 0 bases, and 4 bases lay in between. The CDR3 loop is CAIRGSTDTQYF. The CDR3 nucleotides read TGTGCCATCAGGGGTAGCACAGATACGCAGTATTTT.

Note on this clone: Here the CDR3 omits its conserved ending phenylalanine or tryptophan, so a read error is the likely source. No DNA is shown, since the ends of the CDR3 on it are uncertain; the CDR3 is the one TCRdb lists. This CDR3 reads CASSPGGAMDTEVFL. The V call is TRBV5-1, the J call TRBJ1-1; the table's D call TRBD1 went unverified against the DNA. The CDR3 adds up to 15 amino acids, both ends counted. CDR1 and CDR2 from the germline V gene are SGHRS and YFSETQ.

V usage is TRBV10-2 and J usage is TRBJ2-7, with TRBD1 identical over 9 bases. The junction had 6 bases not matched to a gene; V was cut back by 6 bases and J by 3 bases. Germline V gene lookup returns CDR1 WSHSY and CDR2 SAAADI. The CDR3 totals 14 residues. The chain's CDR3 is CASRVTGGGYEQYF. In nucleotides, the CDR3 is TGCGCCAGCAGGGTAACAGGGGGCGGCTACGAGCAGTACTTC.

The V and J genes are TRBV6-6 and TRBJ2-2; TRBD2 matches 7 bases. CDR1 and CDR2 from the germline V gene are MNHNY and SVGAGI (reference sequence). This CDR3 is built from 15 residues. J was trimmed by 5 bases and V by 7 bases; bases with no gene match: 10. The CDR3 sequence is CASTNAGEGTGELFF. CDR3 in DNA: TGTGCCAGCACCAACGCGGGGGAGGGTACCGGGGAGCTGTTTTTT.